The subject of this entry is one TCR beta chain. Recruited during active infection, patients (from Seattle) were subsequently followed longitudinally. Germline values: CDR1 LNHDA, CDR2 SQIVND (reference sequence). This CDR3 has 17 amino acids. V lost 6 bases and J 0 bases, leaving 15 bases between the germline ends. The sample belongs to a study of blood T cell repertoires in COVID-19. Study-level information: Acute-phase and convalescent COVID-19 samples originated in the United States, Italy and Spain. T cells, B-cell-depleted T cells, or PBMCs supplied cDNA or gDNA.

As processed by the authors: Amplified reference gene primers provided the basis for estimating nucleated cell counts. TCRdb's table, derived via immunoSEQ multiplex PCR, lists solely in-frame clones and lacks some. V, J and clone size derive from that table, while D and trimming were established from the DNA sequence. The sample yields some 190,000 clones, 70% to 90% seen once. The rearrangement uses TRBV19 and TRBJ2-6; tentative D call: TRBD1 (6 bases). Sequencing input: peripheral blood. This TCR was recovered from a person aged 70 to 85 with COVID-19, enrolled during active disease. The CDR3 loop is CASRTQGSSSGANVLTF. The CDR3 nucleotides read TGTGCCAGTAGAACACAGGGATCTTCCTCTGGGGCCAACGTCCTGACTTTC.